The 31 T cell receptor beta chains below all came from one sample that was sequenced in a study of T-cell reconstitution after alpha-beta-depleted transplantation in children. Molecular barcoding with unique molecular identifiers was used for the TCRbeta library. TCRdb independently ran MiXCR on the PCR reads; one entry per CDR3 protein. This table holds around 960,000 distinct CDR3 sequences, about 29% found once. The sequences come from PBMCs, mostly from graft donor cells, collected 360 days after TCRalphabeta/CD19-depleted stem cell transplant. These receptors were taken from a boy in the first two years of life who had a stem cell transplant for SCID, so the T cells may come from the graft donor.

The chain joins TRBV29-1 to TRBJ1-4; D perhaps matches TRBD1 (6 bases). This CDR3 spans 12 amino acids. The germline V gene has CDR1 SQVTM and CDR2 ANQGSEA. V was shortened by 2 bases and J by 10 bases, with 11 bases between the two germline ends. This CDR3 is CSVETGKGKLFF. The CDR3 DNA follows: TGCAGCGTTGAAACAGGGAAAGGAAAACTGTTTTTT.

V usage is TRBV5-5 and J usage is TRBJ2-4, with 9 bases matching TRBD1. V trimming: 4 bases; J trimming: 12 bases; junction bases outside the gene matches: 8. The CDR3 has 13 amino acids. Germline CDR1 is SGHKS and CDR2 is YYEKEE (reference sequence). The CDR3 coding sequence is TGTGCCAGCAGCATTGGGACAGGGCCTGCTCAGTACTTC. Its translation: CASSIGTGPAQYF.

This clonotype was seen more than once but under ten times. The chain couples TRBV6-5 to TRBJ2-1; D unresolved. The ends were cut back, 2 bases at V and 1 base at J, with 12 bases in the middle. The V gene's germline CDR1 is MNHEY and CDR2 SVGAGI. This CDR3 comprises 16 residues. The CDR3 protein is CASSYVSATSYNEQFF. CDR3 coding DNA: TGTGCCAGCAGTTACGTCTCGGCGACGTCCTACAATGAGCAGTTCTTC.

The CDR3 reads CSVVDPGAPVGEQYF. CDR3 DNA: TGCAGCGTGGTCGACCCAGGGGCCCCCGTGGGAGAGCAGTACTTC. The J gene is TRBJ2-7, the V gene TRBV29-1, with D possibly TRBD1 on 6 matching bases. Trimming removed 6 bases from V and 7 bases from J, with 25 bases in between. CDR1 SQVTM and CDR2 ANQGSEA come from the germline V gene. This CDR3 is 15 amino acids long.

To note about this clonotype: The junction differs from germline at one of its ends, possibly a read error. The chain combines TRBV12-3 or TRBV12-4 with TRBJ2-7; D is perhaps TRBD1 (5 bases). The CDR3 is made up of 13 amino acids. CDR3 in DNA: TGTCCCAGCAGTTTTGACAGAGATTACGAGCAGTACTTC. As protein: CPSSFDRDYEQYF.

This clonotype was counted a few times. The chain uses TRBV25-1 and TRBJ2-7; D remains ambiguous. CDR1 and CDR2 from the germline V gene are MGHDK and SYGVNS. This CDR3 contains 16 residues. The germline V and J ends were trimmed by 6 bases and 0 bases, with 18 bases remaining between them. The CDR3 spells CASSPFTDPDSYEQYF. The CDR3 nucleotides read TGTGCCAGCAGCCCATTTACAGACCCGGACTCCTACGAGCAGTACTTC.

The rearrangement links TRBV5-6 to TRBJ2-3; a weak D match, TRBD1 (7 bases). Germline values: CDR1 SGHDT, CDR2 YYEEEE. V was clipped by 6 bases and J by 5 bases, with 16 bases between them. The CDR3 has 14 amino acids. The CDR3 sequence is CASTPDREVDTQYF. CDR3 nucleotide sequence: TGTGCCAGCACCCCCGACAGGGAGGTAGATACGCAGTATTTT.

There are a few counts of this clonotype. The chain is built from TRBV18 and TRBJ1-6; 10 bases map to TRBD1. The CDR3 is made up of 14 amino acids. From germline, CDR1 is KGHSH and CDR2 LQKENI. The V gene end was trimmed by 11 bases and the J gene end by 6 bases; junction bases not matched to a gene: 7. CDR3 bases: TGTGCCTGTTCACGGGACAGGGGTAATTCACCCCTCCACTTT. Its translation: CACSRDRGNSPLHF. Looking up the rest from reference TRBV18 and TRBJ1-6 gives the full variable domain: NAGVMQNPRHLVRRRGQEARLRCSPMKGHSHVYWYRQLPEEGLKFMVYLQKENIIDESGMPKERFSAEFPKEGPSILRIQQVVRGDSAAYFCACSRDRGNSPLHFGNGTRLTVT.

V and J are TRBV20-1 and TRBJ2-7; D possibly corresponds to TRBD1 (5 bases). This CDR3 comprises 14 residues. The V and J ends lost 4 bases and 5 bases respectively, with 18 bases between them. Germline V gene data show CDR1 as DFQATT and CDR2 as SNEGSKA (reference sequence). In DNA, the CDR3 is TGCAGTGCTAATTTTGCCGACAGTTTCGACGAGCAGTACTTC. This codes for CSANFADSFDEQYF.

The J gene is TRBJ2-1, the V gene TRBV27, with 9 positions matching TRBD2. The V segment lost 7 bases and the J segment 5 bases; nucleotides outside the gene matches: 6. The germline gives CDR1 MNHEY, CDR2 SMNVEV (reference sequence). The CDR3 is 14 amino acids. The CDR3 loop is CASNPGTSNNEQFF. CDR3 sequence (DNA): TGTGCCAGCAACCCCGGGACTAGCAACAATGAGCAGTTCTTC.

This clonotype was seen only a few times. This chain uses TRBV6-5 with TRBJ2-1; D not certain. With 2 bases removed from V and 7 bases from J, the gap between germline ends came to 12 bases. CDR3 length equals 14 residues. Germline CDR1 MNHEY, CDR2 SVGAGI. The CDR3 DNA sequence: TGTGCCAGCAGTTACGTATGGGGTGGAAATGAGCAGTTCTTC. This gives the protein CASSYVWGGNEQFF.

The chain combines TRBV5-1 with TRBJ2-3; 9 nucleotides line up with TRBD2. With 1 base clipped from V and 2 bases from J, the junction kept 8 bases outside the gene matches. The CDR3 covers 17 residues. The germline gives CDR1 SGHRS, CDR2 YFSETQ. CDR3 in amino acids: CASSLRGLAGPTDTQYF. The CDR3 DNA sequence: TGCGCCAGCAGCTTGAGAGGTCTAGCGGGGCCCACAGATACGCAGTATTTT.

CDR3 sequence: CASSAGVMTNEKLFF. The CDR3 DNA follows: TGTGCCAGCAGCGCGGGGGTCATGACTAATGAAAAACTGTTTTTT. This chain connects TRBV9 to TRBJ1-4, with D perhaps matching TRBD1 (5 bases). CDR3 size: 15 residues. V was shortened by 3 bases and J by 2 bases, with 11 bases between the two germline ends. The germline V gene has CDR1 SGDLS and CDR2 YYNGEE.

This clonotype was counted only a few times. V and J are TRBV5-6 and TRBJ2-5; a possible D gene is TRBD1 (6 bases). V was shortened by 1 base and J by 5 bases, with 12 bases between the two germline ends. CDR3 length equals 14 residues. Looked up from germline, CDR1 is SGHDT and CDR2 is YYEEEE. CDR3 protein: CASSLMGAGETQYF. The CDR3 nucleotides are TGTGCCAGCAGCTTGATGGGGGCGGGTGAGACCCAGTACTTC. Together with reference TRBV5-6 and TRBJ2-5, the CDR3 gives the full variable domain: DAGVTQSPTHLIKTRGQQVTLRCSPKSGHDTVSWYQQALGQGPQFIFQYYEEEERQRGNFPDRFSGHQFPNYSSELNVNALLLGDSALYLCASSLMGAGETQYFGPGTRLLVL.

This clonotype was detected ten times or more. The rearrangement joins TRBV7-2 to TRBJ2-7, with 10 bases identical to TRBD2. In germline, CDR1 is SGHTA, CDR2 FQGNSA. Trimming cost V 3 bases and J 2 bases; bases outside gene matches: 7. The CDR3 length is 16 residues. CDR3 bases: TGTGCCAGCAGCTTCTTCGTAGCGGGGGGACCCTACGAGCAGTACTTC. Residues: CASSFFVAGGPYEQYF.

This clonotype was found a few times. V usage is TRBV20-1 and J usage is TRBJ2-3; TRBD2 matches at 8 bases. V was pared by 4 bases and J by 4 bases, with 10 bases of the junction left unmatched. CDR3 size: 15 residues. Germline V gene data show CDR1 as DFQATT and CDR2 as SNEGSKA (reference sequence). CDR3: CSANGGAVYADTQYF. CDR3 nucleotide sequence: TGCAGTGCTAACGGGGGGGCCGTTTACGCAGATACGCAGTATTTT.

The chain has TRBV5-1 and TRBJ2-7; 10 nucleotides align to TRBD1. The germline V gene encodes CDR1 SGHRS and CDR2 YFSETQ. V dropped 3 bases and J dropped 2; count of bases not matched to a gene: 8. The CDR3 runs to 16 residues. CDR3 DNA: TGCGCCAGCAGCTCCTCATTCGACAGGGGGCCCTACGAGCAGTACTTC. This gives the protein CASSSSFDRGPYEQYF.

Only a few counts were recorded for this clonotype. This chain joins TRBV29-1 and TRBJ2-1; 14 bases agree with TRBD2. CDR1 SQVTM and CDR2 ANQGSEA come from the germline V gene. This CDR3 region has 14 residues. V dropped 4 bases and J dropped 8; count of bases not matched to a gene: 4. CDR3 DNA sequence: TGCAGCGTTGGGGGACTAGCGGGAGTATATGAGCAGTTCTTC. Protein product: CSVGGLAGVYEQFF.

J is TRBJ2-1 and V is TRBV29-1, with 11 bases fitting TRBD2. The trim removed 6 bases at V and 12 bases at J, leaving 13 bases unmatched. Germline CDR1 SQVTM, CDR2 ANQGSEA. The CDR3 extends over 14 amino acids. CDR3 loop: CSVRKDSGGAGQFF. The CDR3 DNA follows: TGCAGCGTCAGAAAGGATAGCGGGGGGGCCGGGCAGTTCTTC.

The CDR3 protein is CASSPVWGQLKSGANVLTF. CDR3 bases: TGTGCCAGCAGTCCCGTGTGGGGACAGTTAAAGTCTGGGGCCAACGTCCTGACTTTC. The rearrangement uses TRBV2 and TRBJ2-6; 7 nucleotides agree with TRBD1. Germline V gives CDR1 SNHLY, CDR2 FYNNEI. The CDR3 spans 19 residues. V was clipped by 5 bases and J by 1 base; unmatched bases: 14.

The rearrangement uses TRBV27 and TRBJ2-7; D call uncertain. Trimming left V 2 bases short and J 0 bases short, with 11 bases between. This CDR3 is 15 amino acids long. Germline values: CDR1 MNHEY, CDR2 SMNVEV (reference sequence). The CDR3 nucleotides are TGTGCCAGCAGTTTAATGGCGACCCCCTCCTACGAGCAGTACTTC. Its translation is CASSLMATPSYEQYF.

In this sample, this clonotype turned up a few times. The DNA of the CDR3 is TGCAGTGCTTTGCCTATACCTGCATACAATGAGCAGTTCTTC. It is translated as CSALPIPAYNEQFF. This sequence joins TRBV20-1 and TRBJ2-1; no clear D. V lost 5 bases and J lost 4, with 15 bases in between. From germline, CDR1 is DFQATT and CDR2 SNEGSKA (reference sequence). There are 14 residues in the CDR3.

This clonotype was detected ten times or more. V and J are TRBV6-2 or TRBV6-3 and TRBJ2-3, with D uncertain. CDR3 length: 12 residues. Germline V gives CDR1 MNHEY, CDR2 SVGEGT. V shed 7 bases and J shed 3 bases, with 8 bases lying between them. CDR3 amino acids: CASKSYTDTQYF. The CDR3 nucleotides are TGTGCCAGCAAGTCCTATACAGATACGCAGTATTTT.

The V call is TRBV12-3 or TRBV12-4, the J call TRBJ2-1; 12 nucleotides line up with TRBD2. This CDR3 is 16 amino acids long. Trimming removed 6 bases from V and 6 bases from J; junction bases left unmatched: 9. CDR3 in DNA: TGTGCCAGCAGCCGACTCCTAGCGGGGGGGGTCAATGAGCAGTTCTTC. Translated: CASSRLLAGGVNEQFF.

This clonotype was seen a handful of times. This rearrangement joins TRBV3-1 to TRBJ2-7; weak D call: TRBD2 (5 bases). Germline values: CDR1 LGHDT, CDR2 YNNKEL (reference sequence). This CDR3 has 14 amino acids. Trimming left V 2 bases short and J 5 bases short, with 13 bases between. As DNA, the CDR3 is TGTGCCAGCAGCCAACGGGGAAGGATCCACGAGCAGTACTTC. This gives the protein CASSQRGRIHEQYF.

There are a few counts of this clonotype. The gene calls are TRBV5-1 and TRBJ2-3, with unresolved D. The CDR3 covers 16 residues. Germline lookup yields CDR1 SGHRS and CDR2 YFSETQ. V was trimmed by 3 bases and J by 0 bases, leaving 14 bases between them. The CDR3 bases are TGCGCCAGCAGCTCCCCGTACCCCGGGAGCACAGATACGCAGTATTTT. Translation: CASSSPYPGSTDTQYF.

The chain has TRBV4-3 and TRBJ2-5; D is ambiguous. Germline CDR1 is LGHNA and CDR2 is YSLEER. V was pared by 0 bases and J by 1 base, with 9 bases between. This CDR3 has 15 residues. As DNA, the CDR3 is TGCGCCAGCAGCCAAGAGGTACAACCCCAAGAGACCCAGTACTTC. Translated: CASSQEVQPQETQYF.

The chain joins TRBV12-3 or TRBV12-4 to TRBJ1-3; 7 bases are a match to TRBD1. The CDR3 is made up of 18 amino acids. J gave up 4 bases and V 0 bases, and 12 bases lay outside the gene matches. The CDR3 is CASSLARGQQLSGNTIYF. CDR3 DNA: TGTGCCAGCAGTTTAGCGAGGGGACAGCAACTCTCCGGAAACACCATATATTTT.

V usage is TRBV12-3 or TRBV12-4 and J usage is TRBJ2-3; 7 positions agree with TRBD1. The junction had 6 bases not matched to a gene; V was cut back by 7 bases and J by 2 bases. This CDR3 spans 14 amino acids. The chain's CDR3 is CASTPGQPTDTQYF. The CDR3, as DNA: TGTGCCAGCACCCCGGGACAGCCCACAGATACGCAGTATTTT.

At least ten counts were recorded for this clonotype. This chain connects TRBV5-1 to TRBJ2-2; D uncertain. Germline V lookup: CDR1 SGHRS, CDR2 YFSETQ. The CDR3 length is 15 residues. V was shortened by 5 bases and J by 3 bases, with 14 bases between the two germline ends. CDR3 nucleotides: TGCGCCAGCAGTTTAGGCCCCGGCGACACCGGGGAGCTGTTTTTT. The encoded protein is CASSLGPGDTGELFF.

The V call is TRBV25-1, the J call TRBJ2-2; no clear D gene. The length of the CDR3 is 14 residues. The germline V and J ends were trimmed by 3 bases and 5 bases, with 10 bases remaining between them. Germline CDR1 MGHDK, CDR2 SYGVNS. The CDR3 region has the DNA TGTGCCAGCAGTGACTCTCTACGAACCGGGGAGCTGTTTTTT. It translates to CASSDSLRTGELFF.